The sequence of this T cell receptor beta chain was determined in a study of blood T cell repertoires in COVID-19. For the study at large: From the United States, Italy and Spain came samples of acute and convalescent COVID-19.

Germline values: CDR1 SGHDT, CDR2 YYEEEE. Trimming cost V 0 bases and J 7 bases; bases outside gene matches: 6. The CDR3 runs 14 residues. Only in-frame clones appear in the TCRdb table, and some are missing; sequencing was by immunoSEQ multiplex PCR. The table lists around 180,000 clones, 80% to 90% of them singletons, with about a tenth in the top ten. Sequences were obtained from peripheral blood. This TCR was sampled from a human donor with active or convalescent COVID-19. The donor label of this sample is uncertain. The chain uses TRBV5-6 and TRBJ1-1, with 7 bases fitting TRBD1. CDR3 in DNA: TGTGCCAGCAGCTTGGAGGGGGCGCGTAATGAAGCTTTCTTT. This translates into CASSLEGARNEAFF. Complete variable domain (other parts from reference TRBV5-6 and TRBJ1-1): DAGVTQSPTHLIKTRGQQVTLRCSPKSGHDTVSWYQQALGQGPQFIFQYYEEEERQRGNFPDRFSGHQFPNYSSELNVNALLLGDSALYLCASSLEGARNEAFFGQGTRLTVV.